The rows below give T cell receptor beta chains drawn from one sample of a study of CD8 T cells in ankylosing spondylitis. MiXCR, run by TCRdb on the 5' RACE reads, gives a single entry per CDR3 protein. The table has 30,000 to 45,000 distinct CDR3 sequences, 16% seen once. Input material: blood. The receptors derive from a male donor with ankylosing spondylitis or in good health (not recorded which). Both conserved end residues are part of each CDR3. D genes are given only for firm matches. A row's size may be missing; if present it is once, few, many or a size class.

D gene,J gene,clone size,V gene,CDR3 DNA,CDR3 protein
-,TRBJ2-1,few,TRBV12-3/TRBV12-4,TGTGCCAGCAGTTTCATGGGGGGCGGAGACAATGAGCAGTTCTTC,CASSFMGGGDNEQFF
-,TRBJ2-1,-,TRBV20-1,TGCAGTGCTCGGCCTCGGGGTTTGAACAATGAGCAGTTCTTC,CSARPRGLNNEQFF
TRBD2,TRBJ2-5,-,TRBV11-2,TGTGCCAGCAGCCGGGGGACTAGCGGACAAGAGACCCAGTACTTC,CASSRGTSGQETQYF
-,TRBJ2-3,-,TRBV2,TGTGCCAGCAGTGAAGTGGGGACAGATACGCAGTATTTT,CASSEVGTDTQYF
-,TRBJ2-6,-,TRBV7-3,TGTGCCAGCAGTAAATCAGGCTTCGCTTCTGGGGCCAACGTCCTGACTTTC,CASSKSGFASGANVLTF
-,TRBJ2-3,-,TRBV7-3,TGTGCCAGCAGCTTCGCTGGGGGCACAGATACGCAGTATTTT,CASSFAGGTDTQYF
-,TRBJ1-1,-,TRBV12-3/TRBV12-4,TGTGCCAGCAGATTTTCTGGCGGCTACACTGAAGCTTTCTTT,CASRFSGGYTEAFF
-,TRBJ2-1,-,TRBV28,TGTGCCAGCAGTTTTGGTGGGCTCGGGAATGAGCAGTTCTTC,CASSFGGLGNEQFF
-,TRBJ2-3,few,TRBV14,TGTGCCAGCAGCCAAGGTACTTTACGCACAGATACGCAGTATTTT,CASSQGTLRTDTQYF
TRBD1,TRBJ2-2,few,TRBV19,TGTGCCAGTACTACAGGGGCTGGGGAGCTGTTTTTT,CASTTGAGELFF
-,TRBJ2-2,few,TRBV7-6,TGTGCCAGCAGCCCGATTCGGGAGCTGTTTTTT,CASSPIRELFF
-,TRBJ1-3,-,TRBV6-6,TGTGCCAGCAGCCAGACCCTGGGACTGCCAAATACCATATATTTT,CASSQTLGLPNTIYF
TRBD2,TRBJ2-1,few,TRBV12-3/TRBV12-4,TGTGCCAGCAGTTTTAGCGGGAGCCCCTGGAATGAGCAGTTCTTC,CASSFSGSPWNEQFF
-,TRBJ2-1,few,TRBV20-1,TGCAGTGCTGAAGCCCTAATAAAGCGGCCCTTCGATGAGCAGTTCTTC,CSAEALIKRPFDEQFF